This TCR delta chain was sequenced in a study of gamma-delta T cells after stem cell transplantation. V was shortened by 0 bases and J by 0 bases, with 16 bases between the two germline ends. CDR1 and CDR2 (germline): GEAIGNYY, EKD. The length of the CDR3 is 17 residues. TCRdb processed the RT-PCR reads again with the CATT caller. The sample yields around 680 delta-chain clones, approximately 60% seen once. The sequence derives from a human donor. It is not recorded whose cells these are; they may come from a transplant donor. Sequenced material: gamma-delta T cells. This sequence joins TRDV2 and TRDJ1; possibly TRDD3 for D (6 bases). CDR3 residues: CACDTVPGDGYTDKLIF. CDR3 sequence (DNA): TGTGCCTGTGACACCGTTCCGGGGGACGGGTACACCGATAAACTCATCTTT.